This T cell receptor beta chain was sequenced in a study of T cell responses to AZD1222 COVID-19 vaccine. Study-wide results and caveats: Unmutated variant regions are reportedly the target of nearly half of TCRs that are spike-specific.

As regards this clone: The antigen is not known. Within the sample, other DNA sequences also encode this same CDR3.

Second-dose recipients at about 4 or about 12 weeks were treated as one pooled group. Profiling relied on immunoSEQ multiplex PCR, and the TCRdb table lists in-frame clones only, not all of them. In the table there are more than 150,000 clones, 90% to 95% of which are singletons. Germline V gene lookup returns CDR1 SGHTA and CDR2 FQGTGA. There are 15 residues in the CDR3. V trimming: 5 bases; J trimming: 0 bases; junction bases outside the gene matches: 4. The sequences come from peripheral blood, collected 28 days after the second AZD1222 dose. The V call is TRBV7-3, the J call TRBJ2-3, with 8 bases fitting TRBD1. The receptor comes from an adult who received the AZD1222 COVID-19 vaccine. This CDR3 is CASSPGQGSTDTQYF. DNA for the CDR3: TGTGCCAGCAGCCCCGGACAGGGAAGCACAGATACGCAGTATTTT.